This T cell receptor beta chain was observed in a study of blood T cell repertoires in COVID-19. On this clone itself: Within the sample, other DNA sequences also encode this same CDR3.

Method: immunoSEQ multiplex PCR; TCRdb's copy keeps in-frame clones and lacks some. The sample lists roughly 290,000 clones; about 90% were seen once. This CDR3 is 13 amino acids long. V shed 0 bases and J shed 2 bases, with 5 bases lying between them. Germline CDR1 and CDR2: SGHRS and YFSETQ. The sequenced sample consisted of peripheral blood. This TCR derives from a woman under 40 who had recovered from COVID-19. This chain uses TRBV5-1 with TRBJ1-2; D unresolved. CDR3 bases: TGCGCCAGCAGCTTGGGACAAAACTATGGCTACACCTTC. Amino acid sequence: CASSLGQNYGYTF.